The entry below describes one T cell receptor beta chain. What it binds is not known. Germline V gene lookup returns CDR1 SGDLS and CDR2 YYNGEE. V was shortened by 4 bases and J by 2 bases, with 5 bases between the two germline ends. The CDR3 length is 12 residues. Both 60 Vbeta primers and 13 Jbeta primers went into the PCR. The assay was immunoSEQ multiplex PCR, and TCRdb's table has in-frame clones only and misses some. In all, the sample yields approximately 58,000 clones. The data belong to a study of cytomegalovirus exposure and HLA in healthy donors. Study information: The study's early data release held about 85 million unique TCRs from HLA-typed donors.

Study-level points and caveats: Per a prior analysis, the majority of TCR beta V segments were productive roughly 87% or roughly 30% of the time. It has been reported that TCR beta sequences accurately predicted the HLA-A and HLA-B alleles of most subjects.

This clonotype originated in a woman aged 45-65 years in good health and CMV-seropositive. This chain connects TRBV9 to TRBJ2-3; no firm D call. Sequencing was performed on PBMCs. The CDR3, as DNA: TGTGCCAGCAGCCCTTCCACAGATACGCAGTATTTT. It yields the protein CASSPSTDTQYF. Drawing the rest from reference TRBV9 and TRBJ2-3, the complete variable domain is DSGVTQTPKHLITATGQRVTLRCSPRSGDLSVYWYQQSLDQGLQFLIQYYNGEERAKGNILERFSAQQFPDLHSELNLSSLELGDSALYFCASSPSTDTQYFGPGTRLTVL.